This T cell receptor beta chain is from a study of PD-1 blockade in classical Hodgkin lymphoma. In germline, CDR1 is SNHLY, CDR2 FYNNEI. CDR3 length: 12 residues. V lost 6 bases and J lost 11, with 16 bases in between. This table comes from immunoSEQ multiplex PCR, and its TCRdb copy is limited to in-frame clones, with some not included. Of tens of thousands of clones listed, just under 80% are singletons. Described time point: cycle 4 day 1 (C4D1), after more than 5 weeks of nivolumab. Relapse after autologous stem cell transplantation occurred in every patient, and brentuximab vedotin exposure varied.

The sequencing used peripheral blood mononuclear cells (PBMCs), collected before the fourth cycle of nivolumab. This TCR derives from a human donor with classical Hodgkin lymphoma. The genes are TRBV2 and TRBJ2-5, with a tentative D call TRBD1 (6 bases). The CDR3 region is CASSYTTGIQYF. The CDR3 DNA follows: TGTGCCAGCAGCTATACCACAGGGATACAGTACTTC.